Following are 15 T cell receptor beta chains from one sample sequenced in a study of blood T cell repertoires in COVID-19. Profiled with immunoSEQ multiplex PCR; TCRdb holds only in-frame clones, not every one. The data show 200,000 or so clones, with more than 80% seen just once and approximately 8.1% held by the top ten. The material sequenced was PBMCs or T cells enriched from blood (not recorded which). These receptors were taken from a woman between 18 and 30 years old who had recovered from COVID-19.

The chain is built from TRBV12-5 and TRBJ2-4; TRBD1 matches at 9 bases. CDR3 length: 14 amino acids. Germline lookup yields CDR1 LGHNT and CDR2 FRNRAP. Trimming took 5 bases from V and 10 from J; bases not matched to a gene: 9. The chain's CDR3 is CASGPGTGLGIQYF. The CDR3 DNA sequence: TGTGCTAGTGGTCCCGGGACAGGGTTAGGGATTCAGTACTTC. Using reference TRBV12-5 and TRBJ2-4 for the parts outside the CDR3, the full variable domain is DARVTQTPRHKVTEMGQEVTMRCQPILGHNTVFWYRQTMMQGLELLAYFRNRAPLDDSGMPKDRFSAEMPDATLATLKIQPSEPRDSAVYFCASGPGTGLGIQYFGAGTRLSVL.

The gene calls are TRBV18 and TRBJ1-5, with 8 bases aligning to TRBD1. The CDR3 loop spans 14 amino acids. The germline gives CDR1 KGHSH, CDR2 LQKENI. The trim removed 3 bases at V and 3 bases at J, leaving 1 base unmatched. The CDR3 is CASSPTGDNQPQHF. The CDR3 DNA follows: TGTGCCAGCTCACCGACAGGGGACAATCAGCCCCAGCATTTT.

The rearrangement joins TRBV11-2 to TRBJ1-1, with TRBD1 matching 9 bases. The CDR3 loop spans 12 amino acids. The germline CDR1 and CDR2 sequences are SGHAT and FQNNGV. J was trimmed by 8 bases and V by 5 bases; bases with no gene match: 3. The CDR3 sequence: CASSPGTGEAFF. The CDR3 nucleotides read TGTGCCAGCAGCCCCGGGACAGGGGAAGCTTTCTTT.

This clone was counted once. This chain connects TRBV29-1 to TRBJ1-1; D ambiguous. Germline V gene data show CDR1 as SQVTM and CDR2 as ANQGSEA. The CDR3 consists of 13 residues. V shed 6 bases and J shed 1 base, with 12 bases lying between them. The CDR3 loop reads CSVSYAQNTEAFF. The DNA of the CDR3 is TGCAGCGTGTCCTATGCCCAGAACACTGAAGCTTTCTTT.

The chain recombines TRBV11-2 with TRBJ1-2; D is uncertain. The CDR3 is 16 residues long. Germline assignment: CDR1 SGHAT and CDR2 FQNNGV. V was cut by 5 bases and J by 2 bases, with 18 bases left in between. The CDR3 bases are TGTGCCAGCAGCCCTCCGCTCGGAGGGTGGAACTATGGCTACACCTTC. Protein: CASSPPLGGWNYGYTF.

Notes on this clone: The missing conserved phenylalanine or tryptophan at the end of this CDR3 makes a read error likely. Because the CDR3's place on the DNA is in doubt, the DNA is left out and the CDR3 is given as listed by TCRdb. The rearrangement links TRBV10-1 to TRBJ1-4; TRBD1 is the table's D call, not checked against the DNA. The CDR3 extends over 12 residues, inclusive of both ends. CDR1 is WNHNN, CDR2 SYGVQD, per germline (reference sequence). CDR3 protein: CASRSIQGLVCA.

Concerning this clone itself: Mismatch with germline at one junction end may stem from a read error. The genes are TRBV7-2 and TRBJ2-2; 10 positions match TRBD1. Germline V gene data show CDR1 as SGHTA and CDR2 as FQGNSA. CDR3 length: 16 amino acids. CDR3 in amino acids: CASSLRTGGNTGEMFF. The CDR3 bases are TGTGCCAGCAGCTTAAGGACAGGGGGGAACACCGGGGAGATGTTTTTT. The variable domain in full, with the rest retrieved from reference TRBV7-2 and TRBJ2-2, is GAGVSQSPSNKVTEKGKDVELRCDPISGHTALYWYRQSLGQGLEFLIYFQGNSAPDKSGLPSDRFSAERTGGSVSTLTIQRTQQEDSAVYLCASSLRTGGNTGEMFFGEGSRLTVL.

V and J are TRBV3-1 (or the pseudogene TRBV3-2) and TRBJ1-6; D call uncertain. The CDR3 sequence is 14 residues long. CDR1 and CDR2 from the germline V gene are LGHDT and YNNKEL (reference sequence). Trimming removed 0 bases at V and 8 bases at J, with 8 bases between. The CDR3 region has the DNA TGTGCCAGCAGCCAAGATTGGACTTATTCACCCCTCCACTTT. It is translated as CASSQDWTYSPLHF.

The chain employs TRBV5-1 and TRBJ2-3; weak D call: TRBD2 (6 bases). Germline V gene lookup returns CDR1 SGHRS and CDR2 YFSETQ. Trimming left V 0 bases short and J 4 bases short, with 12 bases between. This CDR3 has 15 amino acids. CDR3 region: CASSLGGASADTQYF. Written as DNA, the CDR3 is TGCGCCAGCAGCTTGGGAGGGGCTAGCGCAGATACGCAGTATTTT. Full variable domain (outside the CDR3, taken from reference TRBV5-1 and TRBJ2-3): KAGVTQTPRYLIKTRGQQVTLSCSPISGHRSVSWYQQTPGQGLQFLFEYFSETQRNKGNFPGRFSGRQFSNSRSEMNVSTLELGDSALYLCASSLGGASADTQYFGPGTRLTVL.

The rearrangement links TRBV12-3 or TRBV12-4 to TRBJ1-1; TRBD1 might be the D (6 bases). Trimming left V 3 bases short and J 10 bases short, with 9 bases between. This CDR3 comprises 11 residues. CDR3 bases: TGTGCCAGCAGTTTTCGAGGGGGAGCTTTCTTT. This translates into CASSFRGGAFF.

This chain uses TRBV20-1 with TRBJ1-1; D call uncertain. Per germline, CDR1 DFQATT and CDR2 SNEGSKA (reference sequence). The CDR3 is 10 residues long. V lost 2 bases and J lost 7, with 5 bases in between. Here the CDR3 DNA reads TGCAGTGCTAGACAGATTGAAGCTTTCTTT. Its protein is CSARQIEAFF.

A few counts support this clone. This chain joins TRBV7-9 and TRBJ2-1; D remains ambiguous. Germline CDR1 is SEHNR and CDR2 is FQNEAQ (reference sequence). V lost 5 bases to trimming and J lost 10 bases, with 15 bases between them. The CDR3 extends over 13 amino acids. This CDR3 reads CASSPDGVGEQFF. The CDR3 region has the DNA TGTGCCAGCAGCCCCGACGGAGTTGGGGAGCAGTTCTTC. Variable domain in full (rest from reference TRBV7-9 and TRBJ2-1): DTGVSQNPRHKITKRGQNVTFRCDPISEHNRLYWYRQTLGQGPEFLTYFQNEAQLEKSRLLSDRFSAERPKGSFSTLEIQRTEQGDSAMYLCASSPDGVGEQFFGPGTRLTVL.

The gene calls are TRBV24-1 and TRBJ1-2; perhaps TRBD1 as D (5 bases). The CDR3 extends over 17 amino acids. Germline CDR1 and CDR2: KGHDR and SFDVKD. The ends were cut back, 3 bases at V and 2 bases at J, with 18 bases in the middle. CDR3 bases: TGTGCCACCAGTGATGGAGGGGTAGGGGCATCCAACTATGGCTACACCTTC. Its translation: CATSDGGVGASNYGYTF.

This chain connects TRBV28 to TRBJ1-6; a weak D match, TRBD1 (6 bases). Germline CDR1 reads MDHEN; CDR2 reads SYDVKM. The V and J ends lost 10 bases and 3 bases respectively, with 16 bases between them. The length of the CDR3 is 15 residues. This CDR3 reads CAIKKGDLYNSPLHF. The DNA of the CDR3 is TGTGCCATCAAAAAGGGGGATCTCTATAATTCACCCCTCCACTTT.

The CDR3 region is CASRSIGGNEQFF. The CDR3 DNA is TGCGCCAGCAGATCGATAGGGGGCAATGAGCAGTTCTTC. The chain links TRBV5-1 to TRBJ2-1; a possible D gene is TRBD1 (6 bases). The V end was cut by 5 bases, the J end by 6 bases, with 12 bases between. The germline V gene encodes CDR1 SGHRS and CDR2 YFSETQ. The CDR3 loop spans 13 amino acids.